A selection of T cell receptor beta chains follows, all from one sample in a study of shared clonotypes between healthy human individuals. Clones were read by immunoSEQ multiplex PCR, and TCRdb kept only the in-frame ones, dropping some. The sample lists about 1.9 million clones, just over 90% occurring once. Specimen: naive CD8+ T cells from PBMCs. Every receptor here comes from a man younger than 35 in good health. Some clones in this sample may be carry-over from other donors' samples. The conserved cysteine and the conserved F or W are not part of the CDR3 here. The D gene is left open where the match is weak.

TRBJ1-2	TRBV19	.	ASSMTVGSDYT
TRBJ1-2	TRBV19	.	ASKGQGPHYT
TRBJ2-3	TRBV6-6	.	ASHRGRGKPGDTQY
TRBJ1-2	TRBV28	TRBD1	ASSSLDRVVYYGYT
TRBJ1-2	TRBV11-2	.	ASSLSKDPAGD
TRBJ1-2	TRBV29-1	.	SVGPSWGYT
TRBJ2-7	TRBV4-3	TRBD2	ASSQELTGGRRGEQY
TRBJ2-2	TRBV27	.	ASAGLTTGELF
TRBJ2-5	TRBV19	TRBD2	ASSAFLYREEQETQY
TRBJ1-5	TRBV6-5	.	ASSSGYSNQPQH
TRBJ2-2	TRBV9	TRBD1	ASSPPGQIGELF
TRBJ1-1	TRBV2	.	ASSEGPPNTEAF
TRBJ2-7	TRBV10-3	.	AIQEQGRSEQY
TRBJ1-2	TRBV7-9	TRBD1	ASIDRGTYGYT
TRBJ2-7	TRBV9	.	ASSPTSTALNEQY
TRBJ2-1	TRBV27	TRBD1	ASSPYSGGATYNEQF
TRBJ1-5	TRBV10-3	.	AARDVGNQPQH
TRBJ1-2	TRBV12-5	.	ASAWNYYGYT
TRBJ1-1	TRBV28	TRBD1	ASSFRGSSYTEAF
TRBJ2-5	TRBV2	.	ASSERETRGETQY
TRBJ2-1	TRBV13	.	ASSLVVLNNEQF
TRBJ1-2	TRBV7-2	TRBD1	ASSPGGDYGYT
TRBJ2-5	TRBV28	.	ASSHQGFGETQY
TRBJ1-4	TRBV7-8	TRBD1	AHRALGTDYCWEKLF
TRBJ2-7	TRBV11-2	.	ASSPLLGTLHYEQY
TRBJ2-2	TRBV19	.	ASRIWAANTGELF
TRBJ2-1	TRBV11-2	.	ASSLARFREQF